Many counts were recorded for the clone carrying this TCR beta chain. This CDR3 comprises 15 residues. The V end lost 1 base, the J end lost 1 base, and 8 bases lay between the germline ends. These data originate in a study of T cells after yellow fever vaccination. A process of 5'RACE template switching, which added a universal primer site and UMIs, was used to make TCR cDNA. TCRdb fed the 5' RACE reads into MiXCR, producing one record per CDR3 protein. Of a few hundred thousand distinct CDR3 sequences in the sample, over 8% were seen once. The V call is TRBV12-3 or TRBV12-4, the J call TRBJ1-5; D perhaps matches TRBD1 (6 bases). The sequence came from a man between 18 and 29 years old who received the YFV17D yellow fever vaccine. The sequences come from PBMCs, collected on the day of the first yellow fever vaccination. The CDR3 DNA reads as TGTGCCAGCAGTTTAGTAACAGGGAGCAATCAGCCCCAGCATTTT. Protein: CASSLVTGSNQPQHF.